This T cell receptor (beta chain) was captured by sequencing in a study of cytomegalovirus exposure and HLA in healthy donors. Study as a whole: Early release data held 80 million to 100 million unique TCRs from HLA-typed donors.

PCR was performed using 60 Vbeta and 13 Jbeta primers. Some clones are missing from TCRdb's copy, which holds only in-frame ones; the method was immunoSEQ multiplex PCR. The data contain 95,000 to 100,000 clones, about 81% of them singletons. This clone came up a few times. The target antigen is unknown. The study's findings and limits: Upon later analysis, HLA-associated TCR beta chains proved more clonally expanded than other, equally common chains. Among TCR beta chains, those listed as cytomegalovirus-associated numbered 164.

Trimming left V 3 bases short and J 1 base short, with 9 bases between. The CDR3 is 14 residues long. Germline CDR1 reads KGHSH; CDR2 reads LQKENI. The specimen sequenced was PBMCs. This sequence was found in a man between 45 and 60 years old in good health and CMV-seronegative. V usage is TRBV18 and J usage is TRBJ1-1; D may be TRBD1 (6 bases). CDR3 amino acids: CASSPGAGNTEAFF. The CDR3 nucleotides read TGTGCCAGCTCACCGGGGGCAGGGAACACTGAAGCTTTCTTT.